This T cell receptor (beta chain) emerged from a study of blood T cell repertoires in COVID-19. TCRdb keeps only in-frame clones here, not all; method: immunoSEQ multiplex PCR. The sample includes 150,000 to 200,000 clones, around 87% seen only once; the top ten take 2% to 2.5%. This clone was observed once. Per germline, CDR1 LNHDA and CDR2 SQIVND (reference sequence). This CDR3 comprises 17 residues. V lost 6 bases and J 0 bases, leaving 17 bases between the germline ends. This receptor was identified in a woman in her 30s who had recovered from COVID-19. This rearrangement joins TRBV19 to TRBJ1-4; perhaps TRBD1 as D (5 bases). Sequenced: PBMCs or T cells enriched from blood (not recorded which). CDR3 residues: CASSSYYRDSTNEKLFF. The CDR3 nucleotides are TGTGCCAGTAGCTCATACTACCGGGACTCAACTAATGAAAAACTGTTTTTT.